This T cell receptor (beta chain) was sequenced in a study of cytomegalovirus exposure and HLA in healthy donors. With regard to this clone: Its antigen is not known.

Regarding the study as a whole: Cytomegalovirus status was reportedly diagnosed by the classifier with high sensitivity and specificity. Cytomegalovirus association was listed for about 170 TCR beta chains.

With 3 bases clipped from V and 6 bases from J, the junction kept 10 bases outside the gene matches. The CDR3 has 18 amino acids. Germline V gene sequence: CDR1 SGHAT, CDR2 FQDESV (reference sequence). The PCR was carried out with 60 Vbeta primers and 13 Jbeta primers. Per the original methods: About 10 million shared chains were among the about 80 million unique TCR beta chains that a later analysis counted. TCRdb keeps only in-frame clones here, not all; method: immunoSEQ multiplex PCR. Clonal size and the V and J genes are those of that table, whereas D and trimming came from the DNA. The table records 150,000 to 200,000 clones, around 80% of them present only once.

Input material: PBMCs. The rearrangement uses TRBV11-1 and TRBJ2-1, with TRBD2 identical over 14 bases. The receptor comes from a man aged 25-45 years in good health and CMV-seronegative. CDR3 nucleotide sequence: TGTGCCAGCAGCTTGTTAGCCGGGACTAGCGGGAGAGGCAATGAGCAGTTCTTC. As protein: CASSLLAGTSGRGNEQFF.